This passage covers 14 T cell receptor beta chains from one sample sequenced in a study of shared clonotypes between healthy human individuals. Clones were read by immunoSEQ multiplex PCR, and TCRdb kept only the in-frame ones, dropping some. The repertoire holds some 2 million clones, with about 95% as singletons. Cells designated naive CD8 were CD45RO-negative and were positively selected for CCR7, with terminally differentiated effector memory CD45RA+ cells excluded. What was sequenced was naive CD8+ T cells sorted from blood. The receptors stem from a man aged 18-30 years in good health.

The rearrangement uses TRBV28 and TRBJ1-1; D may be TRBD1 (6 bases). The V gene's germline CDR1 is MDHEN and CDR2 SYDVKM. Trimming took 4 bases from V and 3 from J, leaving 15 bases between them. The CDR3 totals 15 residues. CDR3 nucleotide sequence: TGTGCCAGCAGTTCCAGACAGGTGGGATACACTGAAGCTTTCTTT. The encoded protein is CASSSRQVGYTEAFF.

The chain recombines TRBV7-9 with TRBJ2-1; TRBD1 matches 8 bases. Germline CDR1 reads SEHNR; CDR2 reads FQNEAQ (reference sequence). CDR3 length: 14 amino acids. Losses at the gene ends were 6 bases for V and 4 bases for J; bases not matched to a gene: 5. This CDR3 reads CASRTGVAYNEQFF. The CDR3 DNA reads as TGTGCCAGCAGGACAGGGGTAGCGTACAATGAGCAGTTCTTC.

The V and J genes are TRBV27 and TRBJ1-1, with 8 bases lining up with TRBD1. Trimming took 4 bases from V and 1 from J; bases not matched to a gene: 5. The CDR3 loop spans 15 amino acids. Germline V gene data show CDR1 as MNHEY and CDR2 as SMNVEV (reference sequence). The CDR3 DNA follows: TGTGCCAGCAGTTGGACAGGGTACGGGAACACTGAAGCTTTCTTT. This gives the protein CASSWTGYGNTEAFF.

The V gene is TRBV7-8, the J gene TRBJ1-1; 7 nucleotides agree with TRBD1. This CDR3 has 13 amino acids. V lost 4 bases, J lost 4 bases, and 3 bases stayed unmatched. Germline V gives CDR1 SGHVS, CDR2 FQNEAQ. CDR3 region: CASSSSGGTEAFF. CDR3 coding DNA: TGTGCCAGCAGCTCATCAGGGGGCACTGAAGCTTTCTTT.

The chain has TRBV5-4 and TRBJ2-7; 9 bases line up with TRBD1. The CDR3 runs 14 residues. V lost 2 bases and J lost 2; bases outside the gene matches: 2. Germline CDR1 and CDR2: SGHNT and YYREEE (reference sequence). The CDR3 sequence is CASSFDRGTYEQYF. The DNA for the CDR3 is TGTGCCAGCAGCTTCGACAGGGGGACCTACGAGCAGTACTTC.

On this clone itself: This same CDR3 is encoded by further DNA sequences in the sample. The chain joins TRBV4-1 to TRBJ2-3; possibly TRBD1 or TRBD2 for D (7 bases each). Germline V CDR1 and CDR2: MGHRA, YSYEKL. The CDR3 sequence is 16 residues long. V gave up 1 base and J gave up 3 bases, with 14 bases separating them. CDR3 DNA sequence: TGCGCCAGCAGCCAAGTAGGTCAGGGGGGGACAGATACGCAGTATTTT. Translating it yields CASSQVGQGGTDTQYF.

V usage is TRBV4-3 and J usage is TRBJ1-4; D uncertain. The CDR3 extends over 16 amino acids. The V and J ends lost 0 bases and 8 bases respectively, with 16 bases between them. Germline V CDR1 and CDR2: LGHNA, YSLEER. The CDR3 nucleotides read TGCGCCAGCAGCCAAGATCAGTGGACTCCGGGAGAAAAACTGTTTTTT. Amino acids: CASSQDQWTPGEKLFF.

This clone occurred once. The chain combines TRBV5-8 with TRBJ2-2; no clear D. This CDR3 has 14 residues. The ends were cut back, 0 bases at V and 2 bases at J, with 5 bases in the middle. CDR1 and CDR2 (germline): SGHTS, YDEGEE. The CDR3 nucleotides are TGTGCCAGCAGCTTGGACAGTAACACCGGGGAGCTGTTTTTT. Translation gives CASSLDSNTGELFF.

This sequence joins TRBV7-9 and TRBJ1-1; D is perhaps TRBD1 (6 bases). V lost 1 base and J lost 11, with 14 bases in between. The germline CDR1 and CDR2 sequences are SEHNR and FQNEAQ (reference sequence). CDR3 length: 13 amino acids. The CDR3 region is CASSLEGGRLAFF. For the CDR3, the DNA is TGTGCCAGCAGCTTAGAGGGGGGACGATTGGCTTTCTTT.

The gene calls are TRBV29-1 and TRBJ1-2, with D hard to call. Per germline, CDR1 SQVTM and CDR2 ANQGSEA. This CDR3 has 13 residues. Trimming left V 3 bases short and J 7 bases short, with 15 bases between. CDR3 sequence: CSVDVEGMVGYTF. Written as DNA, the CDR3 is TGCAGCGTTGACGTGGAGGGAATGGTTGGCTACACCTTC.

This clone came up a few times. The chain employs TRBV15 and TRBJ2-7; 7 positions agree with TRBD1. The ends lost 3 bases at V and 5 bases at J; junction bases unmatched: 7. CDR1 is LNHNV and CDR2 is YYDKDF in the germline V gene (reference sequence). The CDR3 is 14 amino acids. The CDR3 DNA sequence: TGTGCCACCAGCAGGGATGACAGGGTCCACGAGCAGTACTTC. Translating gives CATSRDDRVHEQYF.

The chain has TRBV4-3 and TRBJ1-1; no clear D. The V gene's germline CDR1 is LGHNA and CDR2 YSLEER. V dropped 1 base and J dropped 8 bases, with 17 bases sitting between them. This CDR3 spans 15 amino acids. The CDR3, as DNA: TGCGCCAGCAGCCAAGTTTGGACGGGAGCCGCCGAAGCTTTCTTT. It encodes CASSQVWTGAAEAFF.

As for this clone: At one boundary the junction diverges from the germline segment, which might be a read error. The rearrangement joins TRBV7-7 to TRBJ2-5; possibly TRBD1 or TRBD2 for D (6 bases each). The CDR3 totals 14 residues. The germline CDR1 and CDR2 sequences are SSHAT and FNYEAQ (reference sequence). This CDR3 reads CASSPEGGWETQYF. The CDR3, as DNA: TGTGCTAGCAGCCCCGAGGGGGGTTGGGAGACCCAGTACTTC.

The chain carries TRBV4-1 and TRBJ1-2; possible D gene TRBD1, 5 bases. This CDR3 contains 14 residues. Germline CDR1 is MGHRA and CDR2 is YSYEKL. V was pared by 0 bases and J by 6 bases, with 11 bases between. The CDR3 here is CASSQDPQGNGYTF. The CDR3 DNA sequence: TGCGCCAGCAGCCAAGACCCTCAGGGAAATGGCTACACCTTC.